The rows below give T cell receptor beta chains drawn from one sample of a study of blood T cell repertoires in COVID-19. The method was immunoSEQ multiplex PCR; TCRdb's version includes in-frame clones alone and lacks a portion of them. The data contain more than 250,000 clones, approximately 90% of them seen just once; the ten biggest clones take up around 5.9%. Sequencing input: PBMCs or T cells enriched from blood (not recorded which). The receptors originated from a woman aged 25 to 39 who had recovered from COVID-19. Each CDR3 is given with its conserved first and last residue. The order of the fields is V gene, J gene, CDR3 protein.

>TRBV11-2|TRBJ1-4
CASSPGGGGALATNEKLFF
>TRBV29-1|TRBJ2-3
CSVVVGGGRDTQYF
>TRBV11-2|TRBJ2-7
CASSLERVHEQYF
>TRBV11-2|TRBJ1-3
CASTPTLGHGNTIYF
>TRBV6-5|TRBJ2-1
CASSYSQGLNHNEQFF
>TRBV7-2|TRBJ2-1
CASSLASRGAYNEQFF
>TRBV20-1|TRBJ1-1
CSAQGNTEAFF
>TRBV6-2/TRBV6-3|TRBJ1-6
CASSYDRVQSPLHF
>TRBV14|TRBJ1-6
CASSPTGGLNSPLHF
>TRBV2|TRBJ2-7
CARRGGQGGPYEQYF
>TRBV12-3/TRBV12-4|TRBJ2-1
CASSFSLAGLWFF
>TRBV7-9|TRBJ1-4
CASSLGDSRNEKLFF
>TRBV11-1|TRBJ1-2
CASSQDSFPASYGYTF
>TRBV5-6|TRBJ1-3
CASSFGEDTFSGNTIYF
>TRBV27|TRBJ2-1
CASGLLAGGQDEQFF
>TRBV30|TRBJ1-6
CAWSEGHRSTNSPLHF
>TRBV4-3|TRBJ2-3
CASSQAQARDTQYF
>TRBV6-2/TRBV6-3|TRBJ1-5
CASSPHRAQPQHF
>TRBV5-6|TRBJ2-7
CASRNLAGTPGEQYF
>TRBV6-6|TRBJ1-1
CASHYRGDTEAFF
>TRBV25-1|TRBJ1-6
CASAVRGQGASPLHF
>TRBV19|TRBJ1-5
CASSIKRSGSVQPQHF
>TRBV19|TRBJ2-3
CASSKRDRGSTDTQYF
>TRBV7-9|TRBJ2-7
CASSSPRLGGLAYEQYF
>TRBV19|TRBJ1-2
CASSTGTAPNYGYTF
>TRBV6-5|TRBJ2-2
CASSLIAGERGELFF
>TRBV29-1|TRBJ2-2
CSADTGTYTGELFF
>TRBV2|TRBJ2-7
CASSRDIPYF
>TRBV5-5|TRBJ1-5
CASSPGQGRSNQPQHF
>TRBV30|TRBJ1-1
CAWSVVLLNTEAFF
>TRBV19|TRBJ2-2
CASSTTGYTGELFF
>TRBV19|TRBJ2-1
CASSIASGGSYNEQFF
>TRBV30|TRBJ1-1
CAWSKGRGLNTEAFF
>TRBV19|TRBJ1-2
CASRDRLNYGYTF
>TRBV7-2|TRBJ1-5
CASSLDIWARPQHF
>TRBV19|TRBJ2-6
CASSLGANVLTF